What follows are 16 T cell receptor beta chains derived from one specimen sequenced in a study of identical twins. TCRdb analysed the 5' RACE reads with MiXCR anew, one entry per CDR3 protein. The table lists 250,000 to 350,000 distinct CDR3 sequences, 8.5% to 9.5% of them singletons. These data also formed part of another study, on yellow fever vaccine responses in identical twins.

Specimen: CD8+ T cells sorted from blood. The source is a woman between 18 and 30 years old in good health.

The V and J genes are TRBV10-2 and TRBJ2-7; D is tentatively TRBD1 or TRBD2 (6 bases each). CDR1 is WSHSY and CDR2 is SAAADI in the germline V gene. V was pared by 6 bases and J by 2 bases, with 11 bases between. The CDR3 contains 13 residues. CDR3 sequence reads: CASRGGYPYEQYF. CDR3 DNA sequence: TGCGCCAGCAGAGGGGGGTACCCCTACGAGCAGTACTTC.

This clonotype appeared many times. The V and J genes are TRBV7-2 and TRBJ2-5; TRBD2 might be the D (6 bases). Germline values: CDR1 SGHTA, CDR2 FQGNSA. Trimming took 1 base from V and 1 from J, leaving 10 bases between them. This CDR3 region has 15 residues. For the CDR3, the DNA is TGTGCCAGCAGCTTAGAACTAGCTCGCCAAGAGACCCAGTACTTC. Translation: CASSLELARQETQYF.

About this clonotype itself: No conserved phenylalanine or tryptophan is present at the end of the CDR3, so a read error is the likely explanation. The chain links TRBV3-1 to TRBJ2-2; no reliable D call. The CDR3 runs to 14 residues. Germline V gene data show CDR1 as LGHDT and CDR2 as YNNKEL (reference sequence). Trimming stripped 3 bases from V and 8 bases from J, with 13 bases between. The CDR3 sequence is CASSHSDTPGELFS. The CDR3 nucleotides are TGTGCCAGCAGCCATTCAGACACACCGGGGGAGCTGTTTTCT.

The rearrangement joins TRBV2 to TRBJ1-1; D uncertain. The CDR3 spans 16 residues. Between the trimmed V and J ends, which lost 0 bases and 0 bases, there was a span of 11 bases. Germline V gives CDR1 SNHLY, CDR2 FYNNEI. DNA of the CDR3: TGTGCCAGCAGTGAAGCGCCCCCCTTCATGAACACTGAAGCTTTCTTT. Encoded protein: CASSEAPPFMNTEAFF.

The chain combines TRBV30 with TRBJ2-5; no clear D. Looked up from germline, CDR1 is GTSNPN and CDR2 is SVGIG (reference sequence). Trimming left V 7 bases short and J 2 bases short, with 20 bases between. This CDR3 has 15 residues. The CDR3 sequence is CASSQTGTKQETQYF. CDR3 DNA: TGTGCCTCCTCGCAGACGGGCACTAAACAAGAGACCCAGTACTTC.

The CDR3 sequence: CASSLDLGQVPDTQYF. The CDR3 nucleotides are TGTGCCAGCAGCTTAGATTTGGGACAGGTTCCAGATACGCAGTATTTT. This chain joins TRBV11-2 and TRBJ2-3; 8 bases line up with TRBD1. Trimming cost V 0 bases and J 4 bases; bases outside gene matches: 6. This CDR3 region has 16 residues. Germline CDR1 is SGHAT and CDR2 is FQNNGV.

The chain is built from TRBV19 and TRBJ2-3, with D perhaps TRBD2 (5 bases). V lost 5 bases and J lost 5, with 14 bases in between. The CDR3 loop spans 14 amino acids. The germline gives CDR1 LNHDA, CDR2 SQIVND (reference sequence). The CDR3 region has the DNA TGTGCCAGTAGTCCTAGCCCCCTGGGAGATACGCAGTATTTT. Translating it yields CASSPSPLGDTQYF.

This clonotype came up a few times. The chain carries TRBV5-1 and TRBJ1-6; D might be TRBD1 (6 bases). CDR3 length equals 18 residues. Germline values: CDR1 SGHRS, CDR2 YFSETQ. The ends were cut back, 0 bases at V and 6 bases at J, with 19 bases in the middle. Here the CDR3 DNA reads TGCGCCAGCAGCTTGGGGGGGACAAGGCAACCTCCTAATTCACCCCTCCACTTT. Protein product: CASSLGGTRQPPNSPLHF.

The chain is built from TRBV11-2 and TRBJ2-1; weak D call: TRBD2 (5 bases). Trimming left V 0 bases short and J 4 bases short, with 13 bases between. The germline gives CDR1 SGHAT, CDR2 FQNNGV. This CDR3 has 16 amino acids. CDR3 bases: TGTGCCAGCAGCTTAGATTTCCCGGGAACTTACAATGAGCAGTTCTTC. It specifies CASSLDFPGTYNEQFF.

This clonotype has at least ten counts. The chain employs TRBV25-1 and TRBJ2-2, with D possibly being TRBD1 (5 bases). There are 17 residues in the CDR3. Germline V gene sequence: CDR1 MGHDK, CDR2 SYGVNS. Trimming cost V 6 bases and J 4 bases, with 21 bases left between them. CDR3: CASRSLTDTTSTGELFF. Written as DNA, the CDR3 is TGTGCCAGCAGATCTTTGACAGACACTACCTCCACCGGGGAGCTGTTTTTT.

The chain recombines TRBV20-1 with TRBJ2-7; 8 positions match TRBD2. This CDR3 is built from 14 residues. V gave up 1 base and J gave up 3 bases; unmatched junction bases: 5. Germline V gene data show CDR1 as DFQATT and CDR2 as SNEGSKA (reference sequence). The CDR3 nucleotides are TGCAGTGCTAGAGTTTTACTAGCGGACTACGAGCAGTACTTC. Encoded protein: CSARVLLADYEQYF.

V is TRBV12-3 or TRBV12-4 and J is TRBJ2-7; no clear D. This CDR3 has 15 amino acids. Deletions cut 7 bases from V and 4 bases from J, with 20 bases between. CDR3 sequence reads: CASNTAVGPFYEQYF. The DNA for the CDR3 is TGTGCCAGCAACACCGCGGTAGGGCCGTTTTACGAGCAGTACTTC.

This rearrangement joins TRBV11-2 to TRBJ2-1, with D perhaps TRBD1 or TRBD2 (5 bases each). The CDR3 is 14 amino acids. From germline, CDR1 is SGHAT and CDR2 FQNNGV. V was shortened by 4 bases and J by 6 bases, with 13 bases between the two germline ends. CDR3 amino acids: CASSWPSGGNEQFF. The CDR3, as DNA: TGTGCCAGCAGCTGGCCTAGTGGGGGCAATGAGCAGTTCTTC. The full variable domain, in which reference TRBV11-2 and TRBJ2-1 provide the parts outside the CDR3, is EAGVAQSPRYKIIEKRQSVAFWCNPISGHATLYWYQQILGQGPKLLIQFQNNGVVDDSQLPKDRFSAERLKGVDSTLKIQPAKLEDSAVYLCASSWPSGGNEQFFGPGTRLTVL.

The genes are TRBV7-6 and TRBJ2-7; D remains ambiguous. V gave up 5 bases and J gave up 2 bases, with 7 bases separating them. Per germline, CDR1 SGHVS and CDR2 FNYEAQ. The CDR3 is 12 residues long. CDR3 residues: CASSAAPYEQYF. DNA of the CDR3: TGTGCCAGCAGCGCTGCGCCCTACGAGCAGTACTTC.

V gene TRBV29-1 combines with J gene TRBJ1-2; 9 bases align to TRBD1. After removal of 8 bases from V and 7 bases from J, the junction contained 2 bases not matched to a gene. This CDR3 is 10 amino acids long. Germline-derived CDR1 and CDR2 are SQVTM and ANQGSEA. Written as DNA, the CDR3 is TGCAGCACGGACAGGGGTGGCTACACCTTC. Encoded protein: CSTDRGGYTF. Using reference TRBV29-1 and TRBJ1-2 for the parts outside the CDR3, the full variable domain is SAVISQKPSRDICQRGTSLTIQCQVDSQVTMMFWYRQQPGQSLTLIATANQGSEATYESGFVIDKFPISRPNLTFSTLTVSNMSPEDSSIYLCSTDRGGYTFGSGTRLTVV.

This clonotype appeared many times. The chain carries TRBV3-1 and TRBJ2-5; possible D gene TRBD2, 6 bases. The CDR3 totals 16 residues. Germline V gene lookup returns CDR1 LGHDT and CDR2 YNNKEL (reference sequence). V shed 4 bases and J shed 5 bases, with 20 bases lying between them. Here the CDR3 DNA reads TGTGCCAGCAGCCCGACGGGGGTCGTTTCGCCGGAGACCCAGTACTTC. Its protein is CASSPTGVVSPETQYF.